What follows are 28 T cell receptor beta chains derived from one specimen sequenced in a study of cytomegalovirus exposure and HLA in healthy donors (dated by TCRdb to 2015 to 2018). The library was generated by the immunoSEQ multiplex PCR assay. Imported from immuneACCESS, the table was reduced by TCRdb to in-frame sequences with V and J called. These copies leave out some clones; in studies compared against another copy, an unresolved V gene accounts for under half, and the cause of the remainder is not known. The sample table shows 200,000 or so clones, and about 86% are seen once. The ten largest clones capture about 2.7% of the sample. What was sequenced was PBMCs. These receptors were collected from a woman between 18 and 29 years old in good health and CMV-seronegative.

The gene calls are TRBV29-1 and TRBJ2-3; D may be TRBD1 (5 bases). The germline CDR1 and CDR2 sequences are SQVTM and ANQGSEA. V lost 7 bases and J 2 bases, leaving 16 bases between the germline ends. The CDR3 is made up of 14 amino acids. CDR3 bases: TGCAGCGGGCGGACACGTAGGGACACAGATACGCAGTATTTT. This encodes CSGRTRRDTDTQYF.

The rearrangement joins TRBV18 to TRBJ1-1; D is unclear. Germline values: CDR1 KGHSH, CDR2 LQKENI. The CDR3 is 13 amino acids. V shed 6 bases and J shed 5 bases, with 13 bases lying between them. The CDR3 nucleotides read TGTGCCAGCTCGCGGGCGCGAATGACTGAAGCTTTCTTT. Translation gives CASSRARMTEAFF.

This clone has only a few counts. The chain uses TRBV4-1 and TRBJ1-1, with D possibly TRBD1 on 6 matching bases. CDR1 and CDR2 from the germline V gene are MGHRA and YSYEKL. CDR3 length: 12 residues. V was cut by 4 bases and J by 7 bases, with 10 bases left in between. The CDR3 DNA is TGCGCCAGCAGCCGAGGACAGCTTGAAGCTTTCTTT. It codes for CASSRGQLEAFF.

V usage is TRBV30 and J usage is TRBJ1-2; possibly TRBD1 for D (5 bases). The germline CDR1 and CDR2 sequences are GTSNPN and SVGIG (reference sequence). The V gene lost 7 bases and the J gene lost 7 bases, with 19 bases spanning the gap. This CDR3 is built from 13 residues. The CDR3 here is CASHGGVESGYTF. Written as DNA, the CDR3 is TGTGCCTCCCACGGGGGAGTAGAGTCTGGCTACACCTTC.

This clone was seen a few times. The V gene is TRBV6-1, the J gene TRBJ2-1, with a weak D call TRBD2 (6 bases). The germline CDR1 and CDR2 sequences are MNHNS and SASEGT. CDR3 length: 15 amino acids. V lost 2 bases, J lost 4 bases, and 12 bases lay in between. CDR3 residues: CASSERVEGYNEQFF. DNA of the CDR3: TGTGCCAGCAGTGAAAGGGTGGAGGGTTACAATGAGCAGTTCTTC.

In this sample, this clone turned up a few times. CDR3 protein: CASSRSNYGYTF. CDR3 coding DNA: TGTGCCAGCAGCCGGTCTAACTATGGCTACACCTTC. The chain has TRBV28 and TRBJ1-2; D gene uncertain. V gave up 6 bases and J gave up 0 bases, with 5 bases separating them. This CDR3 comprises 12 residues. Germline CDR1 and CDR2: MDHEN and SYDVKM.

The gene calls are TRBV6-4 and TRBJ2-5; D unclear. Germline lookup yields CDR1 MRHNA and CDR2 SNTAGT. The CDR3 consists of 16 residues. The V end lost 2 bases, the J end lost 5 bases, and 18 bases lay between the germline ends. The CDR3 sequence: CASSDRKQRMRETQYF. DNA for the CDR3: TGTGCCAGCAGTGACCGCAAACAAAGGATGAGGGAGACCCAGTACTTC.

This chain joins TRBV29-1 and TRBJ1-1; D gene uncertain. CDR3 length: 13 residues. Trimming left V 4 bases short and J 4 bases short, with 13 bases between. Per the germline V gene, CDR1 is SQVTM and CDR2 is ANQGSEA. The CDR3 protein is CSVVVFGSTEAFF. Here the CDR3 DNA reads TGCAGCGTTGTCGTTTTCGGTAGCACTGAAGCTTTCTTT. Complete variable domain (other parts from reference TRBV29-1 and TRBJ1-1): SAVISQKPSRDICQRGTSLTIQCQVDSQVTMMFWYRQQPGQSLTLIATANQGSEATYESGFVIDKFPISRPNLTFSTLTVSNMSPEDSSIYLCSVVVFGSTEAFFGQGTRLTVV.

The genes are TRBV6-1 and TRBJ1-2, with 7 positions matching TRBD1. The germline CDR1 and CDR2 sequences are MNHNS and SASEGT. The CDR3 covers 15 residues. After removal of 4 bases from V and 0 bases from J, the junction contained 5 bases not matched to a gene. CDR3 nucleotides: TGTGCCAGCAGTGTCGCCGGGACAGCTAACTATGGCTACACCTTC. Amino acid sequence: CASSVAGTANYGYTF.

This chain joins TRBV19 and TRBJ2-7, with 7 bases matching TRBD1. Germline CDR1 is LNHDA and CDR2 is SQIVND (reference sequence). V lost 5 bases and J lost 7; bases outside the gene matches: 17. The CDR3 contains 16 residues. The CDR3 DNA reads TGTGCCAGTAGTGCCTCACATCTACAGGGGAGTCAAGAGCAGTACTTC. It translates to CASSASHLQGSQEQYF.

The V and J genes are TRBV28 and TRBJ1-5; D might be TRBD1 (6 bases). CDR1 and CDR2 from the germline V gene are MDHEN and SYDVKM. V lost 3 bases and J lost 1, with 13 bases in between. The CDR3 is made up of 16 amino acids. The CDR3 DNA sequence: TGTGCCAGCAGTTTGGGGGGGGCGACCAGCAATCAGCCCCAGCATTTT. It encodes CASSLGGATSNQPQHF.

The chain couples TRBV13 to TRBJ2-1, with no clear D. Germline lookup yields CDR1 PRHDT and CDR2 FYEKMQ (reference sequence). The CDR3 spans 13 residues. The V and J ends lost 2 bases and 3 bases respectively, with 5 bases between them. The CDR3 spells CASSLSYYNEQFF. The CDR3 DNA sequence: TGTGCCAGCAGCTTAAGCTACTACAATGAGCAGTTCTTC.

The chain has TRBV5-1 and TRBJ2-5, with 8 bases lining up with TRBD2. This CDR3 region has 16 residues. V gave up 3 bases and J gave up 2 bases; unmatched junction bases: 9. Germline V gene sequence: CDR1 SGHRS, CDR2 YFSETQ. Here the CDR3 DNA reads TGCGCCAGCAGCTGGGGACGGGAGGGTTGGCAAGAGACCCAGTACTTC. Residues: CASSWGREGWQETQYF.

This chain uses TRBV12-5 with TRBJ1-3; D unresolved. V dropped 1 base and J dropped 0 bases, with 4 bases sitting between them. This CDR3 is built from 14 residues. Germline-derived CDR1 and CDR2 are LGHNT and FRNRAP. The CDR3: CASGLDNSGNTIYF. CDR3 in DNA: TGTGCTAGTGGTTTGGACAACTCTGGAAACACCATATATTTT.

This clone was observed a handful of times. The CDR3 DNA reads as TGCGCCAGCAGCCGGCAGGCGGGTTGGGGCACAGATACGCAGTATTTT. It specifies CASSRQAGWGTDTQYF. The J gene is TRBJ2-3, the V gene TRBV4-3; tentatively, D is TRBD2 (5 bases). The CDR3 runs 16 residues. Deletions cut 4 bases from V and 1 base from J, with 15 bases between. The V gene's germline CDR1 is LGHNA and CDR2 YSLEER.

Here the CDR3 DNA reads TGTGCCTGGACCCCTTGGGCAATCCAAGAGACCCAGTACTTC. As protein: CAWTPWAIQETQYF. The genes are TRBV30 and TRBJ2-5; D ambiguous. The V and J ends lost 4 bases and 1 base respectively, with 13 bases between them. This CDR3 has 14 residues. The germline CDR1 and CDR2 sequences are GTSNPN and SVGIG (reference sequence).

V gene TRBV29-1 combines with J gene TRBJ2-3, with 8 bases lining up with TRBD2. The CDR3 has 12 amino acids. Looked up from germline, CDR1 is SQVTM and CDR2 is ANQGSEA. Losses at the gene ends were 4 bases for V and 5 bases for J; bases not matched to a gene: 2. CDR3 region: CSVGRGGDTQYF. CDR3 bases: TGCAGCGTTGGCCGGGGGGGAGATACGCAGTATTTT.

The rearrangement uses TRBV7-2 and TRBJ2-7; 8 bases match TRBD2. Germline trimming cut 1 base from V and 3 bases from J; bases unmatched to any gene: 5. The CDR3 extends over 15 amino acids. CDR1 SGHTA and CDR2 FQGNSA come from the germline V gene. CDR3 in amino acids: CASSLGIREGYEQYF. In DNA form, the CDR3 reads TGTGCCAGCAGCTTAGGGATTCGGGAGGGCTACGAGCAGTACTTC.

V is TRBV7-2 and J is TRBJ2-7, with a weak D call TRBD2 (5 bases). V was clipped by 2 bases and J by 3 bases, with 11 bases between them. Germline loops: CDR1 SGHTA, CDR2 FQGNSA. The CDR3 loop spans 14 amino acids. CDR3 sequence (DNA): TGTGCCAGCAGCTTAACGGACGGACTCTACGAGCAGTACTTC. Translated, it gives CASSLTDGLYEQYF. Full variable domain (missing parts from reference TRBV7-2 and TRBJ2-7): GAGVSQSPSNKVTEKGKDVELRCDPISGHTALYWYRQSLGQGLEFLIYFQGNSAPDKSGLPSDRFSAERTGGSVSTLTIQRTQQEDSAVYLCASSLTDGLYEQYFGPGTRLTVT.

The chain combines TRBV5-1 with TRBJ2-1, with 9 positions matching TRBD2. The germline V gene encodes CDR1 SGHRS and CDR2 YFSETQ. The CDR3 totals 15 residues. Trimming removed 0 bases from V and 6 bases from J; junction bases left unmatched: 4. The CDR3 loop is CASSLAVAGVNEQFF. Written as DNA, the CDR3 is TGCGCCAGCAGCTTGGCGGTAGCGGGGGTCAATGAGCAGTTCTTC.

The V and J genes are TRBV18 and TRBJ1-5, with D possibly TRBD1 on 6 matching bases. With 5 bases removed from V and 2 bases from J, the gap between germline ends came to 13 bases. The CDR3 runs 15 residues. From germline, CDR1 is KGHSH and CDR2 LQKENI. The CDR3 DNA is TGTGCCAGCTCAACCGCTGGACAGCGCAATCAGCCCCAGCATTTT. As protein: CASSTAGQRNQPQHF.

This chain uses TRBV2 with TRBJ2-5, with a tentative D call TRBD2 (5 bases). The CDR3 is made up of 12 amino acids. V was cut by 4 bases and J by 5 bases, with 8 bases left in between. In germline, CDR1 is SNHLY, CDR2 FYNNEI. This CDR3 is CASSGRGETQYF. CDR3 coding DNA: TGTGCCAGCAGTGGAAGAGGGGAGACCCAGTACTTC.

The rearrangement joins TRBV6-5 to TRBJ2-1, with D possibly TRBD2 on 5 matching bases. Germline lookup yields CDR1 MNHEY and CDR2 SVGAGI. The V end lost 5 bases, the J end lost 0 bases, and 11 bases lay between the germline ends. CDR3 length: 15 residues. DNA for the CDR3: TGTGCCAGCAGTCGAGCGGCGAGCTCCTACAATGAGCAGTTCTTC. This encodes CASSRAASSYNEQFF.

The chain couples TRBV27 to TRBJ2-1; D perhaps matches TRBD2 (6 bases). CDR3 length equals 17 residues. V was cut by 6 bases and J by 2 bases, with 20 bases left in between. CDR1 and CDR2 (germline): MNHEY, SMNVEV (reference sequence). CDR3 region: CASRLGLVAAPYNEQFF. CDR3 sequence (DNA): TGTGCCAGCAGGTTAGGTCTAGTAGCGGCCCCCTACAATGAGCAGTTCTTC.

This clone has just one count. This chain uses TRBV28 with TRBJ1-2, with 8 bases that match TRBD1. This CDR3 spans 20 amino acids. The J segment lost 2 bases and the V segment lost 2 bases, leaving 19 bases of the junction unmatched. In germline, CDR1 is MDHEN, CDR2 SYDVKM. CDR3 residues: CASSLPPLPQGAIRNYGYTF. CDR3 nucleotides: TGTGCCAGCAGTTTACCCCCCCTCCCGCAGGGGGCGATAAGAAACTATGGCTACACCTTC.

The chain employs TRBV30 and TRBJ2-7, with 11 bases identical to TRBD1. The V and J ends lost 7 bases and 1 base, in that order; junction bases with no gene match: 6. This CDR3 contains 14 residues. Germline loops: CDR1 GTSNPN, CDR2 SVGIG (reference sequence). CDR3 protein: CAFRGTGGSYEQYF. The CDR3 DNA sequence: TGTGCCTTTAGGGGGACAGGGGGTTCCTACGAGCAGTACTTC.

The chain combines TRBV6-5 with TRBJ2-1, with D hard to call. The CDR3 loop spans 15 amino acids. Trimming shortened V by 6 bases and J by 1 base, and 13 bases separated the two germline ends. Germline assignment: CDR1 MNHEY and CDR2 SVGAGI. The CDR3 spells CASSPSSESYNEQFF. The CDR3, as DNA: TGTGCCAGCAGCCCTTCCAGCGAGTCCTACAATGAGCAGTTCTTC.

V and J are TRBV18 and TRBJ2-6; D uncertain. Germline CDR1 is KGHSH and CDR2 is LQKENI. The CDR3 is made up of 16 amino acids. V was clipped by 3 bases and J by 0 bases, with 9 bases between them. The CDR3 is CASSPWSSSGANVLTF. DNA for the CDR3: TGTGCCAGCTCACCGTGGAGCTCCTCTGGGGCCAACGTCCTGACTTTC.